Below are 18 T cell receptor beta chains sequenced from a single sample in a study of tissue T cells after allogeneic stem cell transplantation. TCRdb's table, derived via immunoSEQ multiplex PCR, lists solely in-frame clones and lacks some. The sample contains around 51,000 clones, around 70% of which appear only once. Sequencing was performed on sorted cells pooled from one or two spleens. All receptors derive from a pool of C57BL/6 mice in good health.

Points on this clone: Gene and germline names: mouse. Coverage ceases 1 residue before the CDR3 finishes, and the germline J gene fills in the end. At the DNA level, this CDR3 is encoded by other sequences in the same sample as well. The J gene is TRBJ1-6, the V gene TRBV3, with D uncertain. TRBJ1-6 is designated an ORF whose function remains uncertain. In germline, CDR1 is SNHLY, CDR2 FYNGKV (reference sequence). V was shortened by 1 base and J by 0 bases, with 4 bases between the two germline ends. CDR3 length: 15 residues. The CDR3 here is CASSLGDSYNSPLYF. CDR3 DNA (partial): TGTGCCAGCAGCTTAGGCGATTCCTATAATTCGCCCCTCTAC.

Remarks on this clone: Each gene name is a mouse one. The observed sequence ends 1 residue before the CDR3 terminus, with the missing tail filled in from the germline J gene. V and J are TRBV13-2 and TRBJ2-5; the D is unclear. CDR3 length: 14 residues. The V end was cut by 0 bases, the J end by 1 base, with 6 bases between. Germline V gene lookup returns CDR1 NNHNN and CDR2 SYGAGS (reference sequence). The part of the CDR3 DNA that was read is TGTGCCAGCGGTGATGCGACCCACCAAGACACCCAGTAC. It is translated as CASGDATHQDTQY. The full CDR3 protein is CASGDATHQDTQYF.

In regard to this clone: Any gene name here is a mouse gene name. The read halts 1 residue ahead of the CDR3 end, with the missing end drawn from the germline J gene. This rearrangement joins TRBV3 to TRBJ2-4; D may match TRBD1 or TRBD2 (5 bases each). The CDR3 contains 14 residues. CDR1 is SNHLY and CDR2 is FYNGKV in the germline V gene (reference sequence). V was shortened by 0 bases and J by 2 bases, with 6 bases between the two germline ends. The CDR3 sequence: CASSLAGDQNTLYF. The sequenced CDR3 bases are TGTGCCAGCAGCTTAGCGGGGGATCAAAACACCTTGTAC.

This clone was detected a few times. Mouse gene names apply. The read ends 1 residue early relative to the CDR3; the germline J gene fills the gap. The rearrangement joins TRBV3 to TRBJ2-1; D gene uncertain. The germline gives CDR1 SNHLY, CDR2 FYNGKV (reference sequence). The CDR3 has 12 amino acids. With 0 bases removed from V and 7 bases from J, the gap between germline ends came to 4 bases. Incomplete CDR3 DNA: TGTGCCAGCAGCTTAGCGGGGGCTGAGCAGTTC. The encoded protein is CASSLAGAEQF. From start to end, the CDR3 is CASSLAGAEQFF.

In this sample, this clone turned up once. Gene names and germline refer to mouse. The sequenced part of the CDR3 DNA is TGTGCCCGGGACAGCGCAAACACAGAAGTCTTC. This sequence encodes CARDSANTEVF. The entire CDR3 is CARDSANTEVFF. V is TRBV31 and J is TRBJ1-1; 7 nucleotides match TRBD1. The read terminates 1 residue ahead of where the CDR3 ends, so the germline J gene completes it. CDR1 and CDR2 from the germline V gene are GKSSPN and SITVG. The CDR3 is 12 amino acids. J gave up 0 bases and V 8 bases, and 3 bases lay outside the gene matches.

Concerning this clone itself: The genes are named according to mouse. The read terminates 1 residue before the CDR3 end, so the remaining end is supplied by the germline J gene. The J gene is TRBJ2-3, the V gene TRBV15, with D possibly TRBD1 on 6 matching bases. This CDR3 spans 14 amino acids. Trimming left V 5 bases short and J 1 base short, with 10 bases between. Germline V gene data show CDR1 as SGHND and CDR2 as FRSKSL. The CDR3 sequence is CASSTGWGAETLYF. The covered CDR3 bases are TGTGCCAGCAGTACAGGGTGGGGTGCAGAAACGCTGTAT. The complete variable domain, with remaining parts taken from reference TRBV15 and TRBJ2-3, reads DAGVTQTPRHEVAEKGQTIILKCEPVSGHNDLFWYRQTKIQGLELLSYFRSKSLMEDGGAFKDRFKAEMLNSSFSTLKIQPTEPKDSAVYLCASSTGWGAETLYFGSGTRLTVL.

A remark on this clone: Gene labels here are mouse ones. The CDR3 bases that were read are TGTGCCAGCAGTAGAAGACTGGGCTCCTATGAACAGTAC. Residues: CASSRRLGSYEQY. The whole CDR3 region reads CASSRRLGSYEQYF. This sequence joins TRBV19 and TRBJ2-7; 7 bases align to TRBD2. The read terminates 1 residue ahead of where the CDR3 ends, so the germline J gene completes it. The CDR3 loop spans 14 amino acids. The germline V gene has CDR1 FNHDT and CDR2 SITEND (reference sequence). The V segment lost 3 bases and the J segment 0 bases; nucleotides outside the gene matches: 3.

This clone was picked up one time. The genes and germline here are from mouse. The CDR3 end is not reached by the read, which stops 1 residue before it; the germline J gene fills it in. The V and J genes are TRBV16 and TRBJ2-5; possible D gene TRBD2, 6 bases. Germline CDR1 SGHSA, CDR2 FRNQAP. V lost 5 bases and J lost 3, with 9 bases in between. The length of the CDR3 is 13 residues. The CDR3 is CASSATGQDTQYF. CDR3 DNA, as far as it was read: TGTGCAAGCAGCGCGACTGGTCAAGACACCCAGTAC.

As to this clone: These gene names are mouse names. Read coverage stops 1 residue before the CDR3 terminus; the germline J gene supplies the remainder. The chain links TRBV29 to TRBJ2-4; 7 bases map to TRBD2. Trimming cost V 2 bases and J 2 bases; bases outside gene matches: 1. Looked up from germline, CDR1 is MSHET and CDR2 is SYDVDS. This CDR3 region has 14 residues. CDR3 region: CASSLTGVQNTLYF. The covered CDR3 bases are TGTGCTAGCAGTTTAACTGGGGTTCAAAACACCTTGTAC.

Details on this clone: Gene names follow the mouse nomenclature. The sequenced fragment ends 1 residue before the CDR3 boundary, so the rest is inferred from the germline J gene. The chain combines TRBV15 with TRBJ2-1; possibly TRBD2 for D (5 bases). This CDR3 contains 13 residues. Germline V gives CDR1 SGHND, CDR2 FRSKSL. Deletions cut 2 bases from V and 3 bases from J, with 5 bases between. The CDR3 bases that were read are TGTGCCAGCAGTTTACTGGGCTATGCTGAGCAGTTC. The encoded protein is CASSLLGYAEQF. The full CDR3 is CASSLLGYAEQFF.

With respect to this clone: The gene names given are mouse names. The read halts 1 residue ahead of the CDR3 end, with the missing end drawn from the germline J gene. The rearrangement uses TRBV20 and TRBJ2-1; TRBD2 aligns across 11 bases. The CDR3 sequence is 17 residues long. Germline values: CDR1 GFQATS, CDR2 STVNSAI. V trimming: 0 bases; J trimming: 2 bases; junction bases outside the gene matches: 6. Incomplete CDR3 DNA: TGTGGTGCTAGGGACCCCGGACTGGGGGGCTACTATGCTGAGCAGTTC. Protein product: CGARDPGLGGYYAEQF. The full CDR3 is CGARDPGLGGYYAEQFF.

To note about this clone: All gene names here are mouse names. From the germline J gene comes the end of the CDR3, since the read stops 1 residue before it. The chain carries TRBV20 and TRBJ1-4, with TRBD1 matching over 10 bases. Germline CDR1 is GFQATS and CDR2 is STVNSAI. CDR3 size: 13 residues. The CDR3 loop is CDARTGGNERLFF. Incomplete CDR3 DNA: TGTGATGCCCGGACAGGGGGCAACGAAAGATTATTT.

Worth noting for this clone: Genes here carry mouse names. The read terminates 1 residue before the CDR3 end, so the remaining end is supplied by the germline J gene. This sequence joins TRBV24 and TRBJ1-2, with D perhaps matching TRBD1 (6 bases). Germline values: CDR1 KGHTA, CDR2 FRNEEI. The ends were cut back, 4 bases at V and 0 bases at J, with 12 bases in the middle. The CDR3 totals 15 residues. This CDR3 is CASSRRDIANSDYTF. The CDR3 bases that were read are TGTGCCAGCAGTCGCCGGGACATAGCAAACTCCGACTACACC.

This clone was recorded once. Gene names denote mouse genes. The CDR3 end is not reached by the read, which stops 1 residue before it; the germline J gene fills it in. The V gene is TRBV31, the J gene TRBJ2-7, with 10 bases that match TRBD2. This CDR3 region has 11 residues. V lost 3 bases, J lost 7 bases, and 0 bases stayed unmatched. Germline V gives CDR1 GKSSPN, CDR2 SITVG. The DNA read from the CDR3 is TGTGCCTGGAGGGACTGGGGGGAACAGTAC. This translates into CAWRDWGEQY. The complete CDR3 reads CAWRDWGEQYF.

About this clone: The listed genes are named as in mouse. The DNA ends 1 residue before the CDR3 does, and the rest of the CDR3 is filled in from the germline J gene. This sequence joins TRBV13-3 and TRBJ2-7; weak D call: TRBD2 (6 bases). CDR1 NNHDY and CDR2 SYVADS come from the germline V gene. The CDR3 extends over 14 amino acids. Trimming shortened V by 0 bases and J by 5 bases, and 12 bases separated the two germline ends. The CDR3 DNA, read in part, is TGTGCCAGCAGTGATGAGGCTGGGGAGGATGAACAGTAC. Translating it yields CASSDEAGEDEQY. The full CDR3 protein is CASSDEAGEDEQYF.

The table lists this clone with a count of one. Mouse gene names apply. The read is 1 residue too short to cover the CDR3 end, so that end is filled in from the germline J gene. The chain recombines TRBV16 with TRBJ2-3; D is unclear. With 1 base removed from V and 0 bases from J, the gap between germline ends came to 8 bases. The CDR3 covers 15 residues. Germline V gene data show CDR1 as SGHSA and CDR2 as FRNQAP. The sequenced part of the CDR3 DNA is TGTGCAAGCAGCTTAGTAGGGATTAGTGCAGAAACGCTGTAT. Protein: CASSLVGISAETLY. The CDR3 in full is CASSLVGISAETLYF.

Points on this clone: Mouse gene names and germline throughout. The CDR3 end falls 1 residue outside the read, so it is completed with the germline J gene. The J gene is TRBJ2-2, the V gene TRBV5; 10 nucleotides align to TRBD1. CDR3 length: 18 residues. CDR1 and CDR2 (germline): LGHNA, YNLKQL (reference sequence). Trimming cost V 6 bases and J 3 bases; bases outside gene matches: 13. Incomplete CDR3 DNA: TGTGCCAGCAGGGTCCGGGACAGGGGACCTGCGGACACCGGGCAGCTCTAC. This codes for CASRVRDRGPADTGQLY. In full, the CDR3 is CASRVRDRGPADTGQLYF.

A note on this clone: Gene names are mouse gene names. The read finishes 1 residue shy of the CDR3 end, and the germline J gene is used to complete it. This chain joins TRBV4 and TRBJ2-5; 11 bases map to TRBD1. V lost 5 bases to trimming and J lost 7 bases; unmatched junction nucleotides: 5. The CDR3 is 14 residues long. Germline V gene sequence: CDR1 LGHDT, CDR2 YNNKQL (reference sequence). The sequenced part of the CDR3 DNA is TGTGCCAGCAGCCCCGGACAGGGGGCGAACACCCAGTAC. Encoded protein: CASSPGQGANTQY. The entire CDR3 sequence reads CASSPGQGANTQYF.